These 26 T cell receptor beta chains came from one sample sequenced in a study of blood T cell repertoires in COVID-19 (dated by TCRdb to about 2020). Receptors were amplified or captured by the immunoSEQ multiplex PCR assay. Held by TCRdb, this immuneACCESS table contains in-frame sequences only and omits some clones. Under half of the omission traces to an unresolved V gene where checked; the cause of the rest is unknown. In this sample the table shows tens of thousands of clones, 80% to 90% of which occur a single time. The ten largest clones capture 1.6% of the sample. What was sequenced was peripheral blood. Receptor source: a man between 60 and 75 years old with acute or convalescent COVID-19.

V usage is TRBV7-9 and J usage is TRBJ2-7, with 8 positions matching TRBD1. V was pared by 3 bases and J by 3 bases, with 7 bases of the junction left unmatched. Germline V gene sequence: CDR1 SEHNR, CDR2 FQNEAQ (reference sequence). CDR3 length equals 15 residues. The CDR3 bases are TGTGCCAGCAGCTTCTCCGGACAGGGAGGCTACGAGCAGTACTTC. Protein: CASSFSGQGGYEQYF.

The gene calls are TRBV2 and TRBJ1-5; D is undetermined. The CDR3 spans 14 residues. Germline lookup yields CDR1 SNHLY and CDR2 FYNNEI. The germline V and J ends were trimmed by 3 bases and 3 bases, with 9 bases remaining between them. This chain's CDR3 is CASSDGRFNQPQHF. The CDR3 nucleotides read TGTGCCAGCAGTGACGGCAGGTTCAATCAGCCCCAGCATTTT.

The rearrangement joins TRBV15 to TRBJ1-5; a weak D match, TRBD1 (5 bases). Germline-derived CDR1 and CDR2 are LNHNV and YYDKDF (reference sequence). Trimming stripped 0 bases from V and 0 bases from J, with 18 bases between. The CDR3 is made up of 19 amino acids. This CDR3 is CATSRELRGRTSSNQPQHF. Here the CDR3 DNA reads TGTGCCACCAGCAGAGAACTAAGGGGCAGGACCTCTAGCAATCAGCCCCAGCATTTT. Drawing the rest from reference TRBV15 and TRBJ1-5, the complete variable domain is DAMVIQNPRYQVTQFGKPVTLSCSQTLNHNVMYWYQQKSSQAPKLLFHYYDKDFNNEADTPDNFQSRRPNTSFCFLDIRSPGLGDTAMYLCATSRELRGRTSSNQPQHFGDGTRLSIL.

The chain has TRBV30 and TRBJ1-4, with D unclear. Trimming took off 4 bases at V and 5 bases at J, with 8 bases between the two ends. There are 12 residues in the CDR3. CDR1 and CDR2 (germline): GTSNPN, SVGIG (reference sequence). The CDR3 nucleotides are TGTGCCTGGACGAGGGTCAATGAAAAACTGTTTTTT. This translates into CAWTRVNEKLFF.

With regard to this clone: The junction shows a germline mismatch at one end, possibly a read error. CDR3 in DNA: TGTGCCAGCAGTCCCCGGACAGGATCAAGGATCTTC. It is translated as CASSPRTGSRIF. The gene calls are TRBV12-3 or TRBV12-4 and TRBJ2-1, with 7 bases aligning to TRBD1. The CDR3 has 12 amino acids.

This chain joins TRBV6-5 and TRBJ1-2; D perhaps matches TRBD1 (6 bases). The CDR3 covers 11 residues. The germline V and J ends were trimmed by 11 bases and 4 bases, with 11 bases remaining between them. The germline V gene has CDR1 MNHEY and CDR2 SVGAGI. The CDR3 DNA reads as TGTGCCCAGCGGACAGTCTATGGCTACACCTTC. Translating gives CAQRTVYGYTF.

The chain employs TRBV18 and TRBJ1-4; D is perhaps TRBD1 (5 bases). The germline gives CDR1 KGHSH, CDR2 LQKENI. Trimming left V 1 base short and J 6 bases short, with 9 bases between. The CDR3 has 14 residues. The CDR3 here is CASSPQGSDEKLFF. CDR3 bases: TGTGCCAGCTCACCACAGGGGTCGGATGAAAAACTGTTTTTT.

The CDR3 here is CASSEGVNYGYTF. The CDR3 coding sequence is TGTGCCAGCAGTGAGGGGGTTAACTATGGCTACACCTTC. The rearrangement links TRBV9 to TRBJ1-2; tentative D call: TRBD1 (6 bases). CDR3 length: 13 residues. Germline V gene lookup returns CDR1 SGDLS and CDR2 YYNGEE. Between the trimmed V and J ends, which lost 5 bases and 1 base, there was a span of 9 bases. Full variable domain (remainder filled in from reference TRBV9 and TRBJ1-2): DSGVTQTPKHLITATGQRVTLRCSPRSGDLSVYWYQQSLDQGLQFLIQYYNGEERAKGNILERFSAQQFPDLHSELNLSSLELGDSALYFCASSEGVNYGYTFGSGTRLTVV.

This sequence joins TRBV19 and TRBJ1-1; tentative D call: TRBD1 (6 bases). The V end was cut by 5 bases, the J end by 0 bases, with 16 bases between. This CDR3 has 16 amino acids. Per the germline V gene, CDR1 is LNHDA and CDR2 is SQIVND (reference sequence). The DNA of the CDR3 is TGTGCCAGTAGTTTCTCAGTGGGGGCCATGAACACTGAAGCTTTCTTT. As protein: CASSFSVGAMNTEAFF.

The chain links TRBV19 to TRBJ1-1, with D hard to call. The germline gives CDR1 LNHDA, CDR2 SQIVND (reference sequence). CDR3 length: 15 residues. Deletions cut 6 bases from V and 11 bases from J, with 25 bases between. Here the CDR3 reads CASRITPQRSDRAFF. For the CDR3, the DNA is TGTGCCAGTAGGATAACCCCACAAAGGAGTGATCGGGCTTTCTTT.

V usage is TRBV19 and J usage is TRBJ1-2, with TRBD1 matching over 10 bases. V gave up 1 base and J gave up 10 bases; unmatched junction bases: 6. Germline CDR1 is LNHDA and CDR2 is SQIVND (reference sequence). The CDR3 length is 14 residues. The DNA of the CDR3 is TGTGCCAGTAGTATAGCCGAGACAGGGGGCGCCTACACCTTC. Its translation: CASSIAETGGAYTF.

The J gene is TRBJ1-6, the V gene TRBV30, with a possible D match to TRBD1 (5 bases). The germline gives CDR1 GTSNPN, CDR2 SVGIG (reference sequence). Trimming left V 0 bases short and J 6 bases short, with 12 bases between. The CDR3 has 15 amino acids. As DNA, the CDR3 is TGTGCCTGGAGTGTAAATGCAGGGCGTAATTCACCCCTCCACTTT. It translates to CAWSVNAGRNSPLHF.

The J gene is TRBJ2-7, the V gene TRBV7-3, with D possibly TRBD2 on 5 matching bases. The length of the CDR3 is 14 residues. Per the germline V gene, CDR1 is SGHTA and CDR2 is FQGTGA. V was clipped by 7 bases and J by 0 bases, with 13 bases between them. CDR3 protein: CASKEDPSSYEQYF. The CDR3 DNA is TGTGCCAGCAAGGAGGACCCTAGCTCCTACGAGCAGTACTTC.

The chain recombines TRBV7-8 with TRBJ1-6; D gene ambiguous. Germline CDR1 SGHVS, CDR2 FQNEAQ. The CDR3 runs to 17 residues. V was trimmed by 5 bases and J by 0 bases, leaving 14 bases between them. This CDR3 is CASSQYPSSSYNSPLHF. CDR3 DNA sequence: TGTGCCAGCAGCCAATACCCTTCTAGCTCCTATAATTCACCCCTCCACTTT.

The V gene is TRBV19, the J gene TRBJ2-2; 9 nucleotides align to TRBD1. The ends lost 4 bases at V and 6 bases at J; junction bases unmatched: 9. Germline V gene lookup returns CDR1 LNHDA and CDR2 SQIVND (reference sequence). The CDR3 is made up of 16 amino acids. The CDR3 spells CASSTTGTGWPGELFF. The CDR3 DNA is TGTGCCAGTAGTACGACCGGGACAGGGTGGCCCGGGGAGCTGTTTTTT. Drawing the rest from reference TRBV19 and TRBJ2-2, the complete variable domain is DGGITQSPKYLFRKEGQNVTLSCEQNLNHDAMYWYRQDPGQGLRLIYYSQIVNDFQKGDIAEGYSVSREKKESFPLTVTSAQKNPTAFYLCASSTTGTGWPGELFFGEGSRLTVL.

This clone was seen once. V gene TRBV13 combines with J gene TRBJ1-4, with no clear D. V lost 5 bases and J 0 bases, leaving 13 bases between the germline ends. The CDR3 sequence is 16 residues long. CDR1 and CDR2 (germline): PRHDT, FYEKMQ (reference sequence). In nucleotides, the CDR3 is TGTGCCAGCAGCCCACGGACTGGCACAACTAATGAAAAACTGTTTTTT. Translated: CASSPRTGTTNEKLFF.

The V gene is TRBV9, the J gene TRBJ2-1, with D perhaps matching TRBD1 (5 bases). With 4 bases removed from V and 4 bases from J, the gap between germline ends came to 12 bases. Germline V gene lookup returns CDR1 SGDLS and CDR2 YYNGEE. The CDR3 consists of 14 residues. The CDR3 protein is CASSLNAGYNEQFF. As DNA, the CDR3 is TGTGCCAGCAGCTTAAATGCAGGGTACAATGAGCAGTTCTTC.

The CDR3 coding sequence is TGTGCCAGCAACCCAACCCCAGTGATCAATCAGCCCCAGCATTTT. This gives the protein CASNPTPVINQPQHF. The genes are TRBV27 and TRBJ1-5; D is undetermined. V was cut by 7 bases and J by 3 bases, with 16 bases left in between. The CDR3 has 15 amino acids. CDR1 MNHEY and CDR2 SMNVEV come from the germline V gene (reference sequence).

J is TRBJ1-1 and V is TRBV2; D gene ambiguous. Trimming removed 2 bases from V and 4 bases from J, with 11 bases in between. The germline V gene encodes CDR1 SNHLY and CDR2 FYNNEI. This CDR3 is built from 14 residues. CDR3 residues: CASSEPGVGTEAFF. Here the CDR3 DNA reads TGTGCCAGCAGTGAACCGGGAGTAGGCACTGAAGCTTTCTTT.

The chain uses TRBV9 and TRBJ2-3; a weak D match, TRBD2 (6 bases). The length of the CDR3 is 14 residues. CDR1 SGDLS and CDR2 YYNGEE come from the germline V gene. Trimming pared 3 bases from V and 2 bases from J, leaving 10 bases between. CDR3 DNA: TGTGCCAGCAGCGCAATAGCGGACACAGATACGCAGTATTTT. It translates to CASSAIADTDTQYF.

The rearrangement links TRBV15 to TRBJ2-1; 11 bases fit TRBD2. Germline V gene lookup returns CDR1 LNHNV and CDR2 YYDKDF (reference sequence). J was trimmed by 0 bases and V by 4 bases; bases with no gene match: 5. The CDR3 totals 17 residues. The CDR3 region has the DNA TGTGCCACCAGCAAGGATAGCGGGGGGGGCTCCTACAATGAGCAGTTCTTC. Its translation: CATSKDSGGGSYNEQFF.

This chain links TRBV2 with TRBJ1-5; D not resolved. Germline values: CDR1 SNHLY, CDR2 FYNNEI. CDR3 length equals 15 residues. Trimming stripped 0 bases from V and 2 bases from J, with 8 bases between. The CDR3 reads CASSEAGTGNQPQHF. For the CDR3, the DNA is TGTGCCAGCAGTGAAGCTGGCACAGGCAATCAGCCCCAGCATTTT.

This clone was detected only once. This chain connects TRBV10-3 to TRBJ1-5; weak D call: TRBD1 (5 bases). Germline CDR1 reads ENHRY; CDR2 reads SYGVKD. The CDR3 length is 16 residues. The ends were cut back, 0 bases at V and 5 bases at J, with 14 bases in the middle. The CDR3 region has the DNA TGTGCCATCAGTGAGTCGACCCCAGGGAGGGATCAGCCCCAGCATTTT. This codes for CAISESTPGRDQPQHF.

The chain recombines TRBV12-5 with TRBJ1-5; D is undetermined. This CDR3 comprises 16 residues. Trimming stripped 3 bases from V and 2 bases from J, with 14 bases between. CDR1 is LGHNT and CDR2 is FRNRAP in the germline V gene. CDR3 in amino acids: CASGLPGKQCNQPQHF. In nucleotides, the CDR3 is TGTGCTAGTGGTTTACCGGGAAAGCAATGCAATCAGCCCCAGCATTTT.

This clone occurred once. The rearrangement uses TRBV29-1 and TRBJ2-5; 9 bases fit TRBD1. The junction had 4 bases not matched to a gene; V was cut back by 7 bases and J by 4 bases. This CDR3 is built from 12 residues. Per germline, CDR1 SQVTM and CDR2 ANQGSEA. The CDR3 reads CSAKTGGETQYF. CDR3 coding DNA: TGCAGCGCAAAGACAGGGGGAGAGACCCAGTACTTC.

The genes are TRBV5-1 and TRBJ2-3, with TRBD1 identical over 8 bases. Trimming took 4 bases from V and 5 from J; bases not matched to a gene: 6. The germline V gene has CDR1 SGHRS and CDR2 YFSETQ. There are 14 residues in the CDR3. The CDR3 nucleotides read TGCGCCAGCAGCCCGACAGGGGCGGAAGATACGCAGTATTTT. Its protein product is CASSPTGAEDTQYF.